This T cell receptor (beta chain) was observed in a study of blood T cells in healthy people across ages. Findings of the study overall: Naive and antigen-experienced cells were not separated, limiting conclusive comparison.

For the second PCR, which ran for about 7 to 11 cycles, a sample-barcoded 5' primer and a J-beta primer mix were used. TCRdb redid the calling of the 5' RACE reads with MiXCR, one entry per CDR3 protein. The table shows 700,000 to 900,000 distinct CDR3 sequences, with about a quarter occurring only once. The CDR3 extends over 16 amino acids. V was clipped by 7 bases and J by 0 bases, with 16 bases between them. The germline CDR1 and CDR2 sequences are MNHNY and SVGAGI (reference sequence). In the case of this clonotype: Its antigen is still unknown.

This sample was shared with a second study, whose subject was T cells of mothers and their children. As that report states: Related mother-child pairs showed slightly, non-significantly higher overlap than unrelated pairs.

This receptor was obtained from a boy aged 5-17 years in good health. The chain employs TRBV6-6 and TRBJ2-4, with D hard to call. The sequenced material came from blood. The CDR3 DNA follows: TGTGCCAGCAAGGGCCCTGCGGCACTAGCCAAAAACATTCAGTACTTC. It is translated as CASKGPAALAKNIQYF.